This entry features one T cell receptor beta chain sequence. The antigen remains undetermined. This sample was taken from a study of T-cell memory formation after mild COVID-19. Study details: Clustering of TCRs was largely donor specific. Overall study results and limits: Day 15 to 85 contractors were CD4/CD8 balanced; later expanders leaned CD4+. Most CD4+ clones that shrank were in CM and EM, while CD8+ ones turned up in EMRA.

5'RACE with constant-segment primers yielded barcoded, UMI-tagged TCR alpha and TCR beta cDNA libraries. TCRdb passed the 5' RACE reads through MiXCR, listing each CDR3 protein once. The table has 560,000 or so distinct CDR3 sequences, 15% to 20% seen once. Looked up from germline, CDR1 is MGHDK and CDR2 is SYGVNS. The ends were cut back, 4 bases at V and 0 bases at J, with 9 bases in the middle. This CDR3 contains 14 residues. This TCR derives from an adult woman who had mild COVID-19 (a few samples of this study predate the infection). Cell type and time point are not known. The gene calls are TRBV25-1 and TRBJ1-1; weak D call: TRBD1 (5 bases). Sequenced input: PBMCs or a T cell subset sorted from them (not recorded which). In DNA, the CDR3 is TGTGCCAGCAGTGTTCTAGGGGTGAACACTGAAGCTTTCTTT. Amino acids: CASSVLGVNTEAFF.